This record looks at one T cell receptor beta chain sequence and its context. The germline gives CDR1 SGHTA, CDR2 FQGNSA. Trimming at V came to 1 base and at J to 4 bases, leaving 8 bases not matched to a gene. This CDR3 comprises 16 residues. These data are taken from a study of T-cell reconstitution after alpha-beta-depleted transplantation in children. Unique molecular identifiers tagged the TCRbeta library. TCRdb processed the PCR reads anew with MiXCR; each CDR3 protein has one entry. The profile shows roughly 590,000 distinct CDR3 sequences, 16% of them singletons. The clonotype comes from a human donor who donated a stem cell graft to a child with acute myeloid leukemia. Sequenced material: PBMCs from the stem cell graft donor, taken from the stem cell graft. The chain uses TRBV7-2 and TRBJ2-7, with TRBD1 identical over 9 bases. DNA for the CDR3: TGTGCCAGCAGCTTAGTTTGGGGGACAGGGCCGTACGAGCAGTACTTC. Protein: CASSLVWGTGPYEQYF.